This TCR beta chain was observed in a study of graft-versus-host responses after intestinal transplantation. In regard to this clone: Its specificity is not known.

Trimming pared 1 base from V and 6 bases from J, leaving 15 bases between. Germline lookup yields CDR1 MGHRA and CDR2 YSYEKL. The length of the CDR3 is 16 residues. Some clones are missing from TCRdb's copy, which holds only in-frame ones; the method was immunoSEQ multiplex PCR. The repertoire holds about 39,000 clones, nearly 95% seen once, with around 0.22% in the top ten. The chain is built from TRBV4-1 and TRBJ2-2; possibly TRBD2 for D (5 bases). The receptor comes from a human donor who was the organ donor for an intestinal transplant. The sample here was unstimulated CD8+ T cells sorted from spleen or lymph node cells, taken before transplant. CDR3 protein: CASSQVGVEGAGELFF. In DNA form, the CDR3 reads TGCGCCAGCAGCCAAGTCGGCGTAGAGGGTGCCGGGGAGCTGTTTTTT.